The 2 T cell receptor beta chains below come from one sample, sequenced in a study of shared clonotypes between healthy human individuals (TCRdb year 2020). The method was the immunoSEQ multiplex PCR assay. Imported from immuneACCESS, the table was reduced by TCRdb to in-frame sequences with V and J called. These copies leave out some clones; in studies compared against another copy, an unresolved V gene accounts for under half, and the cause of the remainder is not known. Across this sample there are about 1 million clones, with approximately 70% seen only once. Over 1.3% of the sample lies in the top ten. The sequencing input was memory CD4+ T cells sorted from blood. This specimen's cell subset or site label, per the study, means: CD45RA-negative fraction. The receptors derive from a man aged 18 to 29 in good health.

The V and J genes are TRBV10-3 and TRBJ1-1, with D perhaps matching TRBD1 (6 bases). V lost 0 bases and J lost 0, with 11 bases in between. Germline CDR1 and CDR2: ENHRY and SYGVKD. The CDR3 has 16 residues. Here the CDR3 DNA reads TGTGCCATCAGTGAGTCGAGTAGGGGGATGAACACTGAAGCTTTCTTT. Translating it yields CAISESSRGMNTEAFF.

V is TRBV2 and J is TRBJ2-1, with TRBD2 matching 7 bases. The germline gives CDR1 SNHLY, CDR2 FYNNEI. V was clipped by 6 bases and J by 6 bases; unmatched bases: 8. The CDR3 runs to 14 residues. The CDR3 region has the DNA TGTGCCAGCAGAACGGGGGGAGGAAGCAATGAGCAGTTCTTC. It codes for CASRTGGGSNEQFF.